This entry features one T cell receptor beta chain sequence. Its specificity is unknown. The germline V gene encodes CDR1 SNHLY and CDR2 FYNNEI. Trimming shortened V by 2 bases and J by 1 base, and 9 bases separated the two germline ends. The CDR3 consists of 15 residues. The data are from a study of human T cells and chemical hapten exposure. Looking at the study overall: The patients, most of them female, presented with alopecia areata, totalis or universalis. Across samples, TCR yields varied, mostly owing to small differences in pooled library volumes.

TCRdb redid the calling of the RACE reads with MiXCR, one entry per CDR3 protein. This sample has about 80,000 distinct CDR3 sequences, with around 15% found just once. Findings of the study overall: Patch test score was positively correlated with the counts of TCRs that had expanded at PT1.

Noted time point: pre-sensitization, week 0. Treatment described: therapeutic diphenylcyclopropenone sensitization with weekly scalp DPC. Donors, patients with alopecia ranging from 18 to 70 years old and judged suitable for DPC, provided samples. V gene TRBV2 combines with J gene TRBJ1-5; perhaps TRBD1 as D (5 bases). The sample consisted of whole blood, taken in connection with sensitization to the hapten diphenylcyclopropenone (DPC). The clonotype was recovered from a woman in her forties or fifties with alopecia areata. Some clones in this sample may be carry-over from other donors' samples. The CDR3 coding sequence is TGTGCCAGCAGTGAAAGGAGGGACAGCAATCAGCCCCAGCATTTT. Translated: CASSERRDSNQPQHF.